The 2 T cell receptor beta chains listed next were all sequenced from one sample in a study of T cells after posttransplantation cyclophosphamide. TCRdb's table, derived via immunoSEQ multiplex PCR, lists solely in-frame clones and lacks some. The profile covers 2,000 to 3,000 clones, none occurring a single time. Treatment was busulfan-fludarabine conditioning, a marrow graft, and cyclophosphamide on days +3 and +4. This specimen was PBMCs, taken 32 days after allogeneic stem cell transplant with posttransplant cyclophosphamide. Every receptor here comes from a female patient aged 50-60 years who received an allogeneic stem cell transplant from a related donor, was CMV-positive, and had no GVHD. Some T cells may trace back to the graft donor.

This clone is labeled medium-sized. The J gene is TRBJ1-1, the V gene TRBV11-3; D might be TRBD1 (5 bases). The CDR3 consists of 13 residues. Germline-derived CDR1 and CDR2 are SGHNT and YENEEA. V gave up 5 bases and J gave up 1 base, with 8 bases separating them. DNA for the CDR3: TGTGCCAGCAGCCAGGGAGGGAACACTGAAGCTTTCTTT. Protein: CASSQGGNTEAFF.

This clone showed up many times. The CDR3: CASSPMTGANTDTQYF. In nucleotides, the CDR3 is TGTGCCAGCAGCCCAATGACAGGGGCCAACACAGATACGCAGTATTTT. The chain couples TRBV5-6 to TRBJ2-3, with 8 bases that match TRBD1. The trim removed 4 bases at V and 2 bases at J, leaving 9 bases unmatched. This CDR3 spans 16 amino acids. Germline V gives CDR1 SGHDT, CDR2 YYEEEE.